This entry features one T cell receptor beta chain sequence. Germline assignment: CDR1 DFQATT and CDR2 SNEGSKA (reference sequence). The V end lost 7 bases, the J end lost 0 bases, and 16 bases lay between the germline ends. CDR3 length: 15 amino acids. The data originate from a study of blood T cells in healthy people across ages. A sample-barcoded 5' primer and a J-beta primer mix were used in a second PCR of about 6 to 12 cycles. TCRdb redid the calling of the 5' RACE reads with MiXCR, one entry per CDR3 protein. The table has 650,000 to 1,000,000 distinct CDR3 sequences, less than 60% seen once. The sample was blood. This clonotype was obtained from a man older than 75 in good health. The chain couples TRBV20-1 to TRBJ1-3; the D gene is possibly TRBD1 (5 bases). CDR3 amino acids: CSVPGREYSGNTIYF. The CDR3 DNA is TGCAGTGTTCCGGGACGGGAATACTCTGGAAACACCATATATTTT.